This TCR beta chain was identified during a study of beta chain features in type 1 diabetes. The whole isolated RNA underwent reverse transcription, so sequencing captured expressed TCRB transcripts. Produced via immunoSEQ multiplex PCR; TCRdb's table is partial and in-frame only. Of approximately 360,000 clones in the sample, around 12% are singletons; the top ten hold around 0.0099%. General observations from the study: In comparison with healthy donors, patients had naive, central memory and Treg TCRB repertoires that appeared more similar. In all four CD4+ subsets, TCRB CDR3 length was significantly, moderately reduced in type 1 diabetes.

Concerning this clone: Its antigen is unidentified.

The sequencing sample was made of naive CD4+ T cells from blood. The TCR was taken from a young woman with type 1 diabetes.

CDR3 protein: CASSRLAGQETQYF. The CDR3, as DNA: TGCGCCAGCAGTCGTCTAGCGGGCCAAGAGACCCAGTACTTC. This chain connects TRBV5-1 to TRBJ2-5; 8 positions agree with TRBD2. The V gene end was trimmed by 5 bases and the J gene end by 1 base; junction bases not matched to a gene: 4. This CDR3 has 14 amino acids. Germline lookup yields CDR1 SGHRS and CDR2 YFSETQ.